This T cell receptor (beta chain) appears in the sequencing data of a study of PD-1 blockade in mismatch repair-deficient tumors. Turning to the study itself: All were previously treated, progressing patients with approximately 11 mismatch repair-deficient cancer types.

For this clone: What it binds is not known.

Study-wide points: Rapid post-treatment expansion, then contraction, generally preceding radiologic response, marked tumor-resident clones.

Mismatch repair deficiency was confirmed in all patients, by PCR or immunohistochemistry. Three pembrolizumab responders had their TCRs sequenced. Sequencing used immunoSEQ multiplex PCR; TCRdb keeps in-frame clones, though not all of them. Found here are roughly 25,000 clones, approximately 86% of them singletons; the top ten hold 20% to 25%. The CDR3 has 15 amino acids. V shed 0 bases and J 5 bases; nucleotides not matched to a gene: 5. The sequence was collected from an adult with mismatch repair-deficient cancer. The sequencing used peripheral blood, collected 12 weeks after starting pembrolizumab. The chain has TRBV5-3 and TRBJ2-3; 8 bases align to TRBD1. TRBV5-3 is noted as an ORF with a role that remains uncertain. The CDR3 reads CARSLVQGEGDTQYF. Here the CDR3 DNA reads TGTGCCAGAAGCTTGGTACAGGGGGAAGGAGATACGCAGTATTTT.